The present TCR beta chain was sequenced within a study of beta chain features in type 1 diabetes. The study's findings and limits: Equally in patients and controls, shorter templates might have been favored by PCR. These data did not resolve whether HLA type affects TCRB rearrangement. TCRB CDR3s from Type 1 diabetes patients were moderately but significantly shorter in all four CD4+ subsets.

CDR3 length: 14 residues. The V gene's germline CDR1 is SGDLS and CDR2 YYNGEE. Trimming took off 7 bases at V and 7 bases at J, with 17 bases between the two ends. Every sorted population was more than 98% pure. Sequenced material consisted of expressed TCRB transcripts (all of the isolated RNA was reverse transcribed). Approximately 3.5 million reads per sample were averaged for naive, central memory and regulatory samples. The assay was immunoSEQ multiplex PCR, and TCRdb's table has in-frame clones only and misses some. This sample carries more than 250,000 clones, roughly an eighth of them seen once, and the ten largest clones take 0.015% to 0.02%. Notes on this clone: Its cognate antigen is unknown.

The TCR sequence derives from a man aged 25 to 40 with type 1 diabetes. The J gene is TRBJ2-2, the V gene TRBV9; tentatively, D is TRBD2 (6 bases). The sequencing input was naive CD4+ T cells from blood. This chain's CDR3 is CASDKTGTGGELFF. The CDR3 coding sequence is TGTGCCAGCGACAAGACTGGGACTGGCGGGGAGCTGTTTTTT.